One and the same sample provided the 31 T cell receptor beta chains below, sequenced in a study of OX40 agonist ivuxolimab in advanced cancers. TCRdb's table, derived via immunoSEQ multiplex PCR, lists solely in-frame clones and lacks some. This table has roughly 18,000 clones, roughly four fifths appearing once. Material: CD4+ or CD8+ T cells sorted from blood, obtained in a trial of the OX40 agonist ivuxolimab. These receptors all stem from an adult with an advanced solid tumor such as melanoma, head and neck, liver or kidney cancer.

This chain links TRBV28 with TRBJ1-2; 7 bases line up with TRBD1. The J segment lost 5 bases and the V segment lost 1 base, leaving 10 bases of the junction unmatched. Germline V lookup: CDR1 MDHEN, CDR2 SYDVKM. The CDR3 sequence is 16 residues long. The DNA for the CDR3 is TGTGCCAGCAGTTTATTAGACCCGGGACAGAAGTATGGCTACACCTTC. Protein sequence: CASSLLDPGQKYGYTF.

V is TRBV7-9 and J is TRBJ1-1; D remains unclear. The CDR3 spans 14 residues. The germline V gene has CDR1 SEHNR and CDR2 FQNEAQ (reference sequence). Trimming stripped 7 bases from V and 0 bases from J, with 12 bases between. Here the CDR3 DNA reads TGTGCCAGCACGCCTAGCCGTGTGAACACTGAAGCTTTCTTT. Translating it yields CASTPSRVNTEAFF.

This chain joins TRBV28 and TRBJ2-4; D is uncertain. With 3 bases removed from V and 0 bases from J, the gap between germline ends came to 12 bases. The CDR3 is made up of 16 amino acids. From germline, CDR1 is MDHEN and CDR2 SYDVKM. The CDR3, as DNA: TGTGCCAGCAGTTTGTCAGGTATACTAGCCAAAAACATTCAGTACTTC. It encodes CASSLSGILAKNIQYF.

The chain joins TRBV27 to TRBJ2-1; D is unresolved. Germline assignment: CDR1 MNHEY and CDR2 SMNVEV (reference sequence). The CDR3 totals 14 residues. Trimming took 3 bases from V and 8 from J, leaving 14 bases between them. Written as DNA, the CDR3 is TGTGCCAGCAGTTTCAGTCAGCCTGTCGATGAGCAGTTCTTC. Translated: CASSFSQPVDEQFF.

The chain joins TRBV10-3 to TRBJ2-1; D tentatively reads TRBD1 or TRBD2 (5 bases each). Per the germline V gene, CDR1 is ENHRY and CDR2 is SYGVKD. Between the trimmed V and J ends, which lost 3 bases and 2 bases, there was a span of 8 bases. There are 14 residues in the CDR3. CDR3 nucleotides: TGTGCCATCAGTGAAGAGGGGACCTACAATGAGCAGTTCTTC. It yields the protein CAISEEGTYNEQFF.

CDR3 nucleotides: TGCGCCAGCGTTCGTACAGGGGGACAAGAGACCCAGTACTTC. Encoded protein: CASVRTGGQETQYF. The rearrangement uses TRBV5-1 and TRBJ2-5, with 8 bases fitting TRBD1. Trimming took 7 bases from V and 2 from J; bases not matched to a gene: 7. Germline CDR1 reads SGHRS; CDR2 reads YFSETQ. The CDR3 loop spans 14 amino acids.

This sequence joins TRBV6-5 and TRBJ2-1; 8 bases are shared with TRBD2. Germline CDR1 is MNHEY and CDR2 is SVGAGI. With V trimmed by 2 bases and J by 2 bases, 5 bases remained unmatched. This CDR3 is built from 16 residues. The CDR3 coding sequence is TGTGCCAGCAGTTACGCAAGCGGGGGCACCTACAATGAGCAGTTCTTC. It codes for CASSYASGGTYNEQFF.

The chain combines TRBV19 with TRBJ2-2, with TRBD1 identical over 8 bases. V lost 6 bases and J lost 5; bases outside the gene matches: 5. This CDR3 contains 14 residues. CDR1 LNHDA and CDR2 SQIVND come from the germline V gene (reference sequence). CDR3 sequence: CASSRTGGTGELFF. As DNA, the CDR3 is TGTGCCAGTAGCAGAACAGGGGGAACCGGGGAGCTGTTTTTT.

V and J are TRBV9 and TRBJ2-3; no clear D. The CDR3 contains 19 residues. CDR1 is SGDLS and CDR2 is YYNGEE in the germline V gene. The ends were cut back, 0 bases at V and 0 bases at J, with 20 bases in the middle. In DNA form, the CDR3 reads TGTGCCAGCAGCGTAGCTACCGTTGGGCCGGCGTTTAGCACAGATACGCAGTATTTT. This translates into CASSVATVGPAFSTDTQYF. Using reference TRBV9 and TRBJ2-3 for the parts outside the CDR3, the full variable domain is DSGVTQTPKHLITATGQRVTLRCSPRSGDLSVYWYQQSLDQGLQFLIQYYNGEERAKGNILERFSAQQFPDLHSELNLSSLELGDSALYFCASSVATVGPAFSTDTQYFGPGTRLTVL.

The table lists this clone with a count of one. This chain joins TRBV30 and TRBJ2-3, with D maybe TRBD2 (6 bases). The CDR3 extends over 16 amino acids. The ends were cut back, 0 bases at V and 2 bases at J, with 15 bases in the middle. Germline V lookup: CDR1 GTSNPN, CDR2 SVGIG (reference sequence). The CDR3 spells CAWSVPERVLTDTQYF. The CDR3 coding sequence is TGTGCCTGGAGTGTACCCGAGCGGGTCCTCACAGATACGCAGTATTTT. Full variable domain (outside the CDR3, taken from reference TRBV30 and TRBJ2-3): SQTIHQWPATLVQPVGSPLSLECTVEGTSNPNLYWYRQAAGRGLQLLFYSVGIGQISSEVPQNLSASRPQDRQFILSSKKLLLSDSGFYLCAWSVPERVLTDTQYFGPGTRLTVL.

This clone appeared once. The chain carries TRBV27 and TRBJ1-5, with D possibly matching TRBD1 (6 bases). Germline V gives CDR1 MNHEY, CDR2 SMNVEV (reference sequence). The CDR3 loop spans 13 amino acids. Trimming took off 6 bases at V and 11 bases at J, with 17 bases between the two ends. The CDR3 DNA sequence: TGTGCCAGCAGGGAGGGCGAGGGGGGGGCCCAGCATTTT. Its protein is CASREGEGGAQHF.

This clone was recorded once. V usage is TRBV6-5 and J usage is TRBJ2-1; 8 nucleotides match TRBD2. J lost 5 bases, V lost 7 bases, and 10 bases had no gene match. This CDR3 comprises 15 residues. Germline V lookup: CDR1 MNHEY, CDR2 SVGAGI. CDR3 DNA sequence: TGTGCCAGCACTCGCCCGGGGGGGATTGACAATGAGCAGTTCTTC. Amino acids: CASTRPGGIDNEQFF.

The V and J genes are TRBV28 and TRBJ1-5; tentatively, D is TRBD1 (5 bases). Germline V gene data show CDR1 as MDHEN and CDR2 as SYDVKM. CDR3 length: 12 residues. The ends were cut back, 3 bases at V and 6 bases at J, with 6 bases in the middle. CDR3 region: CASSFGGQPQHF. The CDR3, as DNA: TGTGCCAGCAGTTTCGGGGGTCAGCCCCAGCATTTT. The full variable domain, its missing parts supplied by reference TRBV28 and TRBJ1-5, is DVKVTQSSRYLVKRTGEKVFLECVQDMDHENMFWYRQDPGLGLRLIYFSYDVKMKEKGDIPEGYSVSREKKERFSLILESASTNQTSMYLCASSFGGQPQHFGDGTRLSIL.

The V and J genes are TRBV27 and TRBJ2-1; 7 positions agree with TRBD2. This CDR3 region has 13 residues. The V gene's germline CDR1 is MNHEY and CDR2 SMNVEV (reference sequence). V dropped 3 bases and J dropped 8; count of bases not matched to a gene: 4. For the CDR3, the DNA is TGTGCCAGCAGTTTTGCGGGGGAGGATGAGCAGTTCTTC. Translation: CASSFAGEDEQFF.

The rearrangement joins TRBV12-5 to TRBJ2-5; 7 bases map to TRBD2. The length of the CDR3 is 14 residues. Germline-derived CDR1 and CDR2 are LGHNT and FRNRAP. After removal of 3 bases from V and 5 bases from J, the junction contained 6 bases not matched to a gene. The CDR3 DNA is TGTGCTAGTGGTTTCGGTGGGGGAGGGGAGACCCAGTACTTC. Translation: CASGFGGGGETQYF.

The sample holds one count of this clone. The V call is TRBV28, the J call TRBJ1-6; no firm D call. Looked up from germline, CDR1 is MDHEN and CDR2 is SYDVKM. V was shortened by 3 bases and J by 5 bases, with 8 bases between the two germline ends. The length of the CDR3 is 14 residues. This CDR3 reads CASSLLPDNSPLHF. Here the CDR3 DNA reads TGTGCCAGCAGTTTGCTCCCTGATAATTCACCCCTCCACTTT.

The chain is built from TRBV13 and TRBJ2-7, with 7 positions matching TRBD2. The trim removed 2 bases at V and 4 bases at J, leaving 5 bases unmatched. The CDR3 totals 14 residues. In germline, CDR1 is PRHDT, CDR2 FYEKMQ (reference sequence). The CDR3 region has the DNA TGTGCCAGCAGCTTAACGGGAGCGGGGTACGAGCAGTACTTC. Translated, it gives CASSLTGAGYEQYF.

CDR3 in amino acids: CASRGGGVNIQYF. Written as DNA, the CDR3 is TGTGCCAGCAGGGGAGGGGGCGTCAACATTCAGTACTTC. V usage is TRBV28 and J usage is TRBJ2-4; D is perhaps TRBD1 or TRBD2 (7 bases each). Trimming removed 6 bases at V and 7 bases at J, with 13 bases between. CDR1 and CDR2 (germline): MDHEN, SYDVKM. The CDR3 consists of 13 residues.

This clone was recorded a few times. The rearrangement joins TRBV9 to TRBJ1-5, with 9 nucleotides matching TRBD1. This CDR3 has 12 amino acids. J was trimmed by 4 bases and V by 7 bases; bases with no gene match: 0. In germline, CDR1 is SGDLS, CDR2 YYNGEE. The CDR3 DNA sequence: TGTGCCAGCGGGACAGGGAATCAGCCCCAGCATTTT. Translation gives CASGTGNQPQHF.

J is TRBJ2-5 and V is TRBV27; 8 bases align to TRBD2. The CDR3 length is 16 residues. The trim removed 2 bases at V and 5 bases at J, leaving 10 bases unmatched. CDR1 and CDR2 from the germline V gene are MNHEY and SMNVEV (reference sequence). The CDR3 loop reads CASSLRGSGSWETQYF. CDR3 sequence (DNA): TGTGCCAGCAGTTTACGGGGCAGCGGGAGTTGGGAGACCCAGTACTTC.

This clone came up once. The rearrangement uses TRBV5-1 and TRBJ2-3; TRBD2 matches 8 bases. This CDR3 has 16 residues. The germline V gene encodes CDR1 SGHRS and CDR2 YFSETQ. V was pared by 0 bases and J by 4 bases, with 7 bases of the junction left unmatched. In DNA, the CDR3 is TGCGCCAGCAGCTTGGAAGCGGGAGTTCGGGCAGATACGCAGTATTTT. Translation gives CASSLEAGVRADTQYF.

This chain's CDR3 is CASSLEVTSADTQYF. The DNA of the CDR3 is TGTGCCAGTAGCCTGGAAGTTACTAGCGCAGATACGCAGTATTTT. The gene calls are TRBV19 and TRBJ2-3, with TRBD2 matching 7 bases. Germline V lookup: CDR1 LNHDA, CDR2 SQIVND (reference sequence). The CDR3 extends over 15 amino acids. After removal of 6 bases from V and 4 bases from J, the junction contained 10 bases not matched to a gene.

The chain carries TRBV5-1 and TRBJ2-3, with 9 bases matching TRBD1. CDR3 length: 16 amino acids. Looked up from germline, CDR1 is SGHRS and CDR2 is YFSETQ. V was pared by 4 bases and J by 5 bases, with 11 bases of the junction left unmatched. The CDR3 sequence: CASSRPDRGLGDTQYF. The CDR3 DNA reads as TGCGCCAGCAGCAGGCCGGACAGGGGCCTGGGAGATACGCAGTATTTT.

In this sample, this clone turned up a few times. Other DNA sequences within the sample encode an identical CDR3. The gene calls are TRBV27 and TRBJ1-1, with TRBD1 identical over 11 bases. Germline V gives CDR1 MNHEY, CDR2 SMNVEV (reference sequence). This CDR3 comprises 17 residues. Unmatched junction bases numbered 9, after V lost 3 bases and J lost 3 bases. CDR3 nucleotides: TGTGCCAGCAGTTTCATCGGACAGGGGGCGCGCCACACTGAAGCTTTCTTT. Translated: CASSFIGQGARHTEAFF.

The chain carries TRBV28 and TRBJ2-6; D is undetermined. The V end lost 2 bases, the J end lost 0 bases, and 11 bases lay between the germline ends. Germline lookup yields CDR1 MDHEN and CDR2 SYDVKM. This CDR3 contains 17 residues. CDR3 in DNA: TGTGCCAGCAGTTTAGGGTACAGTACCTCTGGGGCCAACGTCCTGACTTTC. It is translated as CASSLGYSTSGANVLTF.

V gene TRBV28 combines with J gene TRBJ1-2; tentatively, D is TRBD1 (6 bases). Germline V gives CDR1 MDHEN, CDR2 SYDVKM. V dropped 8 bases and J dropped 5 bases, with 15 bases sitting between them. This CDR3 contains 13 residues. CDR3 nucleotides: TGTGCCAGCCGCCTGGGGGCTGAATATGGCTACACCTTC. It yields the protein CASRLGAEYGYTF.

The chain carries TRBV6-5 and TRBJ2-7; TRBD1 matches at 9 bases. Looked up from germline, CDR1 is MNHEY and CDR2 is SVGAGI. V shed 0 bases, J shed 5 bases, and the junction held 8 bases outside the gene matches. The CDR3 is made up of 16 amino acids. The CDR3 DNA is TGTGCCAGCAGTTACTCGATGGGACAGGGAGTGAACGAGCAGTACTTC. Protein: CASSYSMGQGVNEQYF.

The rearrangement links TRBV13 to TRBJ2-3; no reliable D call. V lost 3 bases, J lost 0 bases, and 10 bases lay in between. The germline V gene encodes CDR1 PRHDT and CDR2 FYEKMQ (reference sequence). The CDR3 sequence is 15 residues long. The CDR3 sequence is CASSFPGTSTDTQYF. In DNA form, the CDR3 reads TGTGCCAGCAGCTTCCCAGGAACTAGCACAGATACGCAGTATTTT.

The V call is TRBV4-1, the J call TRBJ2-1; D remains ambiguous. Trimming took 2 bases from V and 8 from J, leaving 4 bases between them. CDR3 length: 11 residues. Germline V gene lookup returns CDR1 MGHRA and CDR2 YSYEKL. The CDR3 nucleotides read TGCGCCAGCAGCCAATTCGATGAGCAGTTCTTC. Protein: CASSQFDEQFF.

The chain joins TRBV5-1 to TRBJ2-5; 9 bases align to TRBD1. The CDR3 is 15 residues long. Trimming at V came to 0 bases and at J to 5 bases, leaving 5 bases not matched to a gene. The V gene's germline CDR1 is SGHRS and CDR2 YFSETQ. The CDR3 loop reads CASSLGDRGDETQYF. In DNA form, the CDR3 reads TGCGCCAGCAGCTTGGGTGACAGGGGGGACGAGACCCAGTACTTC.

This clone was detected only a few times. The V call is TRBV29-1, the J call TRBJ2-3, with no clear D. Germline V gene data show CDR1 as SQVTM and CDR2 as ANQGSEA. Trimming shortened V by 7 bases and J by 0 bases, and 20 bases separated the two germline ends. This CDR3 has 16 residues. CDR3 sequence: CSARVTGPSSTDTQYF. The CDR3 nucleotides are TGCAGCGCTCGGGTAACCGGACCCTCAAGCACAGATACGCAGTATTTT.